Shown below are 21 T cell receptor beta chains from a single sample sequenced in a study of long-term antiretroviral therapy in people with HIV. An immunoSEQ assay, version v3.0, was performed at survey level. The method was immunoSEQ multiplex PCR; TCRdb's version includes in-frame clones alone and lacks a portion of them. The repertoire consists of about 17,000 clones, with almost 80% occurring once and the leading ten covering about 10%. The source was unsorted PBMCs, collected 2.3 years after starting antiretroviral therapy. Receptor source: a woman between 40 and 50 years old with HIV.

The chain combines TRBV6-5 with TRBJ2-3, with D perhaps TRBD2 (7 bases). Germline V gives CDR1 MNHEY, CDR2 SVGAGI. The germline V and J ends were trimmed by 2 bases and 2 bases, with 14 bases remaining between them. The CDR3 sequence is 16 residues long. In DNA form, the CDR3 reads TGTGCCAGCAGTTACCCCGGGGGGCTCAACACAGATACGCAGTATTTT. Its protein is CASSYPGGLNTDTQYF.

The genes are TRBV2 and TRBJ1-6; D remains unclear. The CDR3 consists of 14 residues. The germline V gene encodes CDR1 SNHLY and CDR2 FYNNEI. V gave up 4 bases and J gave up 7 bases, with 11 bases separating them. CDR3: CASSGLPVNSPLHF. CDR3 nucleotide sequence: TGTGCCAGCAGTGGGCTGCCAGTCAATTCACCCCTCCACTTT.

This clone has a single count. The chain employs TRBV5-4 and TRBJ2-5; D possibly matches TRBD1 or TRBD2 (5 bases each). Trimming shortened V by 1 base and J by 3 bases, and 7 bases separated the two germline ends. CDR3 length equals 13 residues. From germline, CDR1 is SGHNT and CDR2 YYREEE (reference sequence). The CDR3 protein is CASSLLGEETQYF. In DNA, the CDR3 is TGTGCCAGCAGCTTGTTGGGGGAAGAGACCCAGTACTTC.

The chain recombines TRBV7-6 with TRBJ1-1; D not resolved. Trimming cost V 2 bases and J 3 bases, with 16 bases left between them. The CDR3 runs 16 residues. From germline, CDR1 is SGHVS and CDR2 FNYEAQ. The chain's CDR3 is CASSLRLMEGYTEAFF. The CDR3 region has the DNA TGTGCCAGCAGCTTAAGACTCATGGAAGGGTACACTGAAGCTTTCTTT.

The rearrangement joins TRBV13 to TRBJ2-6, with D tentatively TRBD1 (6 bases). In germline, CDR1 is PRHDT, CDR2 FYEKMQ (reference sequence). The CDR3 covers 18 residues. Trimming shortened V by 4 bases and J by 0 bases, and 16 bases separated the two germline ends. The CDR3 protein is CASSSVPGQSSGANVLTF. CDR3 sequence (DNA): TGTGCCAGCAGCTCGGTCCCAGGACAGAGCTCTGGGGCCAACGTCCTGACTTTC.

This clone has more than one count but fewer than ten. The V gene is TRBV19, the J gene TRBJ1-1; D perhaps matches TRBD1 (6 bases). This CDR3 has 13 residues. CDR1 LNHDA and CDR2 SQIVND come from the germline V gene (reference sequence). Between the trimmed V and J ends, which lost 7 bases and 3 bases, there was a span of 12 bases. The CDR3 sequence: CASTPGHHTEAFF. CDR3 in DNA: TGTGCCAGTACCCCGGGACACCACACTGAAGCTTTCTTT.

V gene TRBV25-1 combines with J gene TRBJ2-5; 10 bases agree with TRBD1. The J call is in doubt because the DNA end fits TRBJ2-7 better. The CDR3 is 16 residues long. Germline loops: CDR1 MGHDK, CDR2 SYGVNS. The CDR3 DNA sequence: TGTGCCAGCAGACCCCCCCGGGACAGGGGAACCTACGAGCAGTACTTC. Amino acid sequence: CASRPPRDRGTYEQYF.

This clone was seen a few times. The V gene is TRBV21-1, the J gene TRBJ2-6. TRBV21-1 is an annotated pseudogene. This CDR3 region has 14 residues. The CDR3 region is CAKRKPSGANVLTF. CDR3 sequence (DNA): TGTGCCAAACGGAAACCCTCTGGGGCCAACGTCCTGACTTTC.

The chain is built from TRBV2 and TRBJ2-1, with 12 bases identical to TRBD2. The J segment lost 2 bases and the V segment lost 5 bases, leaving 1 base of the junction unmatched. Germline values: CDR1 SNHLY, CDR2 FYNNEI. CDR3 length: 15 residues. Here the CDR3 reads CASSPSGGAYNEQFF. CDR3 DNA sequence: TGTGCCAGCAGTCCTAGCGGGGGGGCCTACAATGAGCAGTTCTTC.

The V and J genes are TRBV5-6 and TRBJ2-1; 7 bases fit TRBD2. Losses at the gene ends were 4 bases for V and 4 bases for J; bases not matched to a gene: 11. The CDR3 consists of 16 residues. Germline CDR1 and CDR2: SGHDT and YYEEEE. The DNA of the CDR3 is TGTGCCAGCAGCCTCCGGGTGGGCGGGAGATACAATGAGCAGTTCTTC. Its protein is CASSLRVGGRYNEQFF.

The CDR3 loop reads CASSLPTGNYGYTF. CDR3 sequence (DNA): TGTGCCAGCAGCTTACCTACAGGCAACTATGGCTACACCTTC. V is TRBV7-2 and J is TRBJ1-2, with D perhaps matching TRBD1 (5 bases). Germline lookup yields CDR1 SGHTA and CDR2 FQGNSA. The CDR3 covers 14 residues. V shed 2 bases and J shed 2 bases, with 9 bases lying between them.

The V call is TRBV9, the J call TRBJ2-2; D tentatively reads TRBD1 or TRBD2 (6 bases each). Per germline, CDR1 SGDLS and CDR2 YYNGEE. The V end was cut by 0 bases, the J end by 6 bases, with 12 bases between. The CDR3 totals 15 residues. CDR3 sequence (DNA): TGTGCCAGCAGCGTAGACGGGGGCCTGGCCGGGGAGCTGTTTTTT. Its protein product is CASSVDGGLAGELFF. The whole variable domain, remainder taken from reference TRBV9 and TRBJ2-2, is DSGVTQTPKHLITATGQRVTLRCSPRSGDLSVYWYQQSLDQGLQFLIQYYNGEERAKGNILERFSAQQFPDLHSELNLSSLELGDSALYFCASSVDGGLAGELFFGEGSRLTVL.

This clone was seen once. This chain uses TRBV9 with TRBJ2-7, with a possible D match to TRBD1 (5 bases). Germline V lookup: CDR1 SGDLS, CDR2 YYNGEE. The CDR3 has 14 residues. Deletions cut 0 bases from V and 4 bases from J, with 11 bases between. Written as DNA, the CDR3 is TGTGCCAGCAGCGTAGGGGGCAGTCCGTACGAGCAGTACTTC. It translates to CASSVGGSPYEQYF.

The rearrangement links TRBV7-9 to TRBJ1-4; 7 nucleotides line up with TRBD1. Germline V gene sequence: CDR1 SEHNR, CDR2 FQNEAQ (reference sequence). The CDR3 has 16 residues. The V and J ends lost 4 bases and 2 bases, in that order; junction bases with no gene match: 7. CDR3 DNA sequence: TGTGCCAGCAGCTCACCAAAGGGGGCCACTAATGAAAAACTGTTTTTT. Translation: CASSSPKGATNEKLFF.

This chain connects TRBV5-6 to TRBJ2-3; TRBD2 agrees at 9 bases. There are 16 residues in the CDR3. Germline CDR1 reads SGHDT; CDR2 reads YYEEEE. With V trimmed by 4 bases and J by 6 bases, 12 bases remained unmatched. The CDR3, as DNA: TGTGCCAGCAGCGAGACCGGGACTAGCCTTTCGGATACGCAGTATTTT. Translating gives CASSETGTSLSDTQYF. Supplemented by reference TRBV5-6 and TRBJ2-3, the full variable domain reads DAGVTQSPTHLIKTRGQQVTLRCSPKSGHDTVSWYQQALGQGPQFIFQYYEEEERQRGNFPDRFSGHQFPNYSSELNVNALLLGDSALYLCASSETGTSLSDTQYFGPGTRLTVL.

The chain employs TRBV6-1 and TRBJ1-5; no clear D gene. V lost 6 bases and J lost 0, with 9 bases in between. The V gene's germline CDR1 is MNHNS and CDR2 SASEGT. This CDR3 has 14 amino acids. CDR3 sequence reads: CASSMEYSNQPQHF. CDR3 nucleotide sequence: TGTGCCAGCAGCATGGAGTATAGCAATCAGCCCCAGCATTTT.

CDR3 DNA sequence: TGTGCCAGCTGGACAATCCGACGCAGCTATGGCTACACCTTC. This gives the protein CASWTIRRSYGYTF. The rearrangement joins TRBV25-1 to TRBJ1-2, with a weak D call TRBD1 (5 bases). V was pared by 8 bases and J by 4 bases, with 17 bases between. The CDR3 covers 14 residues. The V gene's germline CDR1 is MGHDK and CDR2 SYGVNS.

The V call is TRBV27, the J call TRBJ1-2; 8 positions agree with TRBD1. Per germline, CDR1 MNHEY and CDR2 SMNVEV (reference sequence). The CDR3 has 13 residues. V lost 9 bases to trimming and J lost 4 bases; unmatched junction nucleotides: 7. The CDR3 DNA sequence: TGTGCCAGTAAACAGGGGGTGGCCTATGGCTACACCTTC. Its translation is CASKQGVAYGYTF.

The genes are TRBV7-2 and TRBJ2-3, with 7 bases aligning to TRBD2. The CDR3 is 15 residues long. From germline, CDR1 is SGHTA and CDR2 FQGNSA. The V and J ends lost 2 bases and 5 bases, in that order; junction bases with no gene match: 7. Written as DNA, the CDR3 is TGTGCCAGCAGCTTAAGGGCGGGAGTAAAAGATACGCAGTATTTT. Amino acids: CASSLRAGVKDTQYF.

The rearrangement uses TRBV7-9 and TRBJ2-2, with 7 bases fitting TRBD1. J gave up 6 bases and V 3 bases, and 7 bases lay outside the gene matches. The length of the CDR3 is 15 residues. Germline-derived CDR1 and CDR2 are SEHNR and FQNEAQ (reference sequence). CDR3 sequence: CASSLADRAPGELFF. CDR3 in DNA: TGTGCCAGCAGCTTGGCCGACAGGGCCCCCGGGGAGCTGTTTTTT.

V and J are TRBV12-5 and TRBJ2-2, with D tentatively TRBD1 (5 bases). This CDR3 contains 16 residues. Trimming removed 0 bases from V and 0 bases from J, with 8 bases in between. CDR1 and CDR2 (germline): LGHNT, FRNRAP. The CDR3 DNA reads TGTGCTAGTGGTTTGGTCCAGGGCTCGAACACCGGGGAGCTGTTTTTT. Translating it yields CASGLVQGSNTGELFF.